Listed below are T cell receptor beta chains from one sample, sequenced in a study of tumor-infiltrating lymphocytes in primary liver carcinoma. TCRdb fed the multiplex PCR reads into MiXCR, producing one record per CDR3 protein. The table lists fewer than 80,000 distinct CDR3 sequences, roughly 69% of them singletons. Sequencing used tumor-adjacent normal liver tissue. The source is a man aged 40-50 years with primary liver carcinoma and hepatitis B virus infection. CDR3s include the opening cysteine and the closing phenylalanine or tryptophan. The D gene is left open where the match is weak. Only some rows state a clone size, as once, few, many or a class for expanded clones.

V	size	J	D	CDR3	DNA
TRBV27	-	TRBJ1-2	-	CASRLGGASYGYAF	TGTGCCAGCAGATTAGGGGGGGCCAGCTATGGCTACGCCTTC
TRBV11-2	once	TRBJ2-1	TRBD2	CASSARTSGRAPYNEQFF	TGTGCCAGCAGCGCTCGTACCAGCGGGAGGGCCCCCTACAATGAGCAGTTCTTC
TRBV7-9	many	TRBJ2-4	-	CASSLGGGLQYF	TGTGCCAGCAGCTTGGGTGGTGGGCTTCAGTACTTC
TRBV29-1	few	TRBJ2-5	TRBD1	CSVASGTGEETQYF	TGCAGCGTTGCTTCCGGGACAGGGGAAGAGACCCAGTACTTC
TRBV4-2	once	TRBJ1-2	-	CASSALDGNYDYTF	TGTGCCAGCAGTGCCCTTGATGGGAACTATGACTACACCTTC
TRBV6-5	few	TRBJ2-6	TRBD2	CASSSSGTSGYSGANVLTF	TGTGCCAGCAGTTCGTCCGGGACTAGCGGGTATTCTGGGGCCAACGTCCTGACTTTC
TRBV10-3	-	TRBJ2-6	TRBD2	CAISERLAGVTRTGANVLTF	TGTGCCATCAGTGAGCGACTAGCGGGAGTGACGAGGACTGGGGCCAACGTCCTGACTTTC
TRBV6-2/TRBV6-3	many	TRBJ1-1	-	CASSLRTAMNTEAFF	TGTGCCAGCAGTCTCCGAACGGCGATGAACACTGAAGCTTTCTTT
TRBV12-3/TRBV12-4	few	TRBJ2-7	-	CASSLAHYEQYF	TGTGCCAGCAGTTTAGCCCACTACGAGCAGTACTTC
TRBV6-2/TRBV6-3	once	TRBJ2-7	-	CASSYSTPSLLYEQYF	TGTGCCAGCAGTTACTCGACTCCTAGCCTGCTCTACGAGCAGTACTTC
TRBV28	many	TRBJ2-1	-	CASSPSRREYNEQFF	TGTGCCAGCAGTCCCTCGCGGCGGGAATACAATGAGCAGTTCTTC
TRBV6-5	-	TRBJ2-5	TRBD2	CVNRKTSGLSQETQYF	TGTGTCAACAGGAAGACTAGCGGGTTATCCCAAGAGACCCAATACTTC
TRBV11-2	once	TRBJ2-3	-	CASSQQPIKPTDTQYF	TGTGCCAGCAGCCAACAACCCATCAAGCCCACAGATACGCAGTATTTT
TRBV12-3/TRBV12-4	once	TRBJ1-3	-	CAISLDQRISGYIIYF	TGTGCCATCAGTCTTGACCAGCGCATCTCTGGATACATCATATATTTT
TRBV11-2	once	TRBJ2-3	-	CASGLEYRITDTQYF	TGTGCCAGCGGCCTCGAATACCGAATCACAGATACGCAGTATTTT
TRBV6-1	-	TRBJ1-5	-	CASSVGGTDQPQHF	TGTGCCAGCAGTGTAGGGGGGACGGATCAGCCCCAGCATTTT
TRBV5-1	-	TRBJ1-1	-	CASSPTPLGSNTEALF	TGCGCTAGCAGCCCCACCCCATTGGGGTCGAACACTGAAGCTCTCTTT